This entry lists 19 T cell receptor beta chains sequenced from one sample in a study of T cell responses to AZD1222 COVID-19 vaccine. The table came from immunoSEQ multiplex PCR; TCRdb's copy has only in-frame clones and leaves some out. The sample contains about 140,000 clones, over 85% of which appear only once. The sample in question was peripheral blood, obtained on day 0 of AZD1222 vaccination. The receptor set was obtained from an adult in good health.

The chain links TRBV19 to TRBJ2-2; D not certain. The germline gives CDR1 LNHDA, CDR2 SQIVND (reference sequence). V was cut by 7 bases and J by 1 base, with 13 bases left in between. The CDR3 runs 15 residues. The CDR3, as DNA: TGTGCCAGTATCTCCGAGACGGAGAACACCGGGGAGCTGTTTTTT. It yields the protein CASISETENTGELFF.

The chain couples TRBV19 to TRBJ2-1; 10 bases fit TRBD2. CDR1 and CDR2 (germline): LNHDA, SQIVND (reference sequence). The length of the CDR3 is 14 residues. Germline trimming cut 9 bases from V and 8 bases from J; bases unmatched to any gene: 10. The CDR3: CASRERGGPDEQFF. The CDR3 DNA follows: TGTGCCAGCCGGGAGCGGGGGGGCCCCGATGAGCAGTTCTTC.

Here the CDR3 DNA reads TGTGCCAGCAGGCCCGGGGGCCCCTACGAGCAGTACTTC. It codes for CASRPGGPYEQYF. The chain is built from TRBV28 and TRBJ2-7; D may correspond to TRBD1 or TRBD2 (6 bases each). Germline values: CDR1 MDHEN, CDR2 SYDVKM. The V end was cut by 6 bases, the J end by 2 bases, with 11 bases between. The CDR3 spans 13 residues.

The chain couples TRBV7-2 to TRBJ1-6; weak D call: TRBD1 (5 bases). The germline CDR1 and CDR2 sequences are SGHTA and FQGNSA. The CDR3 extends over 15 amino acids. The germline V and J ends were trimmed by 2 bases and 8 bases, with 13 bases remaining between them. Here the CDR3 DNA reads TGTGCCAGCAGCTTACTTCAGGGCGGGGATTCACCCCTCCACTTT. Protein product: CASSLLQGGDSPLHF.

V and J are TRBV7-8 and TRBJ2-1, with 7 bases fitting TRBD2. Germline V lookup: CDR1 SGHVS, CDR2 FQNEAQ. J gave up 8 bases and V 0 bases, and 10 bases lay outside the gene matches. The CDR3 length is 16 residues. The CDR3 loop reads CASSLASGAPGDEQFF. In DNA form, the CDR3 reads TGTGCCAGCAGCTTAGCCAGCGGGGCCCCAGGAGATGAGCAGTTCTTC. The complete variable domain, with remaining parts taken from reference TRBV7-8 and TRBJ2-1, reads GAGVSQSPRYKVAKRGQDVALRCDPISGHVSLFWYQQALGQGPEFLTYFQNEAQLDKSGLPSDRFFAERPEGSVSTLKIQRTQQEDSAVYLCASSLASGAPGDEQFFGPGTRLTVL.

This clone showed up just a few times. CDR3 sequence: CASTKGVSDTGELFF. CDR3 coding DNA: TGTGCCAGCACCAAAGGGGTTAGCGACACCGGGGAGCTGTTTTTT. This chain joins TRBV4-2 and TRBJ2-2, with D perhaps assigned TRBD1 or TRBD2 (5 bases each). The germline V gene has CDR1 LGHNA and CDR2 YNFKEQ. Between the trimmed V and J ends, which lost 7 bases and 3 bases, there was a span of 15 bases. CDR3 length equals 15 residues.

The chain carries TRBV5-6 and TRBJ2-7, with D maybe TRBD1 (6 bases). There are 14 residues in the CDR3. CDR1 is SGHDT and CDR2 is YYEEEE in the germline V gene. Trimming left V 5 bases short and J 0 bases short, with 12 bases between. The CDR3 DNA reads as TGTGCCAGCAGTTGGACAGACATCTCCTACGAGCAGTACTTC. Translating it yields CASSWTDISYEQYF. Full variable domain (missing parts from reference TRBV5-6 and TRBJ2-7): DAGVTQSPTHLIKTRGQQVTLRCSPKSGHDTVSWYQQALGQGPQFIFQYYEEEERQRGNFPDRFSGHQFPNYSSELNVNALLLGDSALYLCASSWTDISYEQYFGPGTRLTVT.

This chain's CDR3 is CASSRDSNQPQHF. CDR3 in DNA: TGTGCCAGTAGTAGGGATAGCAATCAGCCCCAGCATTTT. The chain is built from TRBV19 and TRBJ1-5, with D unclear. The CDR3 sequence is 13 residues long. Germline CDR1 is LNHDA and CDR2 is SQIVND (reference sequence). With 4 bases removed from V and 0 bases from J, the gap between germline ends came to 4 bases.

This clone showed up just a few times. V is TRBV12-5 and J is TRBJ2-2; D may be TRBD1 (5 bases). The V and J ends lost 4 bases and 3 bases respectively, with 9 bases between them. There are 14 residues in the CDR3. Germline V gene data show CDR1 as LGHNT and CDR2 as FRNRAP. Here the CDR3 reads CASGYQGYTGELFF. The CDR3 DNA follows: TGTGCTAGTGGTTATCAGGGTTACACCGGGGAGCTGTTTTTT. The complete variable domain, with remaining parts taken from reference TRBV12-5 and TRBJ2-2, reads DARVTQTPRHKVTEMGQEVTMRCQPILGHNTVFWYRQTMMQGLELLAYFRNRAPLDDSGMPKDRFSAEMPDATLATLKIQPSEPRDSAVYFCASGYQGYTGELFFGEGSRLTVL.

The V call is TRBV27, the J call TRBJ2-3; D not resolved. The V end was cut by 5 bases, the J end by 3 bases, with 9 bases between. Germline lookup yields CDR1 MNHEY and CDR2 SMNVEV (reference sequence). This CDR3 is built from 13 residues. CDR3 residues: CASSPTRTDTQYF. The DNA of the CDR3 is TGTGCCAGCAGTCCCACCCGGACAGATACGCAGTATTTT.

The chain couples TRBV25-1 to TRBJ1-2; maybe TRBD1 (5 bases). V gave up 5 bases and J gave up 6 bases, with 19 bases separating them. The germline CDR1 and CDR2 sequences are MGHDK and SYGVNS. The CDR3 sequence is 15 residues long. The CDR3 coding sequence is TGTGCCAGCAGTCCCGGTGGGGGGGATTACGATGGCTACACCTTC. It specifies CASSPGGGDYDGYTF.

The V gene is TRBV5-1, the J gene TRBJ1-3; 7 bases agree with TRBD1. The germline V gene has CDR1 SGHRS and CDR2 YFSETQ. V was pared by 0 bases and J by 3 bases, with 3 bases of the junction left unmatched. This CDR3 region has 15 residues. DNA for the CDR3: TGCGCCAGCAGCTTGGGCGGGACAGATGGAAACACCATATATTTT. Translated, it gives CASSLGGTDGNTIYF.

This clone has only one observation. The chain couples TRBV7-9 to TRBJ2-7; D is unresolved. This CDR3 region has 12 residues. The germline CDR1 and CDR2 sequences are SEHNR and FQNEAQ (reference sequence). Trimming removed 8 bases at V and 2 bases at J, with 10 bases between. CDR3 in amino acids: CASGLVPYEQYF. As DNA, the CDR3 is TGTGCCAGCGGCCTGGTCCCCTACGAGCAGTACTTC.

The V and J genes are TRBV5-4 and TRBJ2-1; no reliable D call. V was pared by 3 bases and J by 5 bases, with 12 bases between. The CDR3 runs 14 residues. The germline CDR1 and CDR2 sequences are SGHNT and YYREEE (reference sequence). The CDR3 region has the DNA TGTGCCAGCAGCTCGATGAGTGGGAACAATGAGCAGTTCTTC. Protein: CASSSMSGNNEQFF.

The chain is built from TRBV6-2 or TRBV6-3 and TRBJ2-1, with 7 bases aligning to TRBD1. Unmatched junction bases numbered 4, after V lost 5 bases and J lost 0 bases. CDR3 length equals 15 residues. The germline V gene has CDR1 MNHEY and CDR2 SVGEGT. The CDR3 loop reads CASSRDSSSYNEQFF. The CDR3 DNA reads TGTGCCAGCAGTCGGGACAGCAGCTCCTACAATGAGCAGTTCTTC.

The V and J genes are TRBV4-2 and TRBJ2-6; no clear D gene. CDR3 length equals 16 residues. V dropped 4 bases and J dropped 0 bases, with 10 bases sitting between them. Germline assignment: CDR1 LGHNA and CDR2 YNFKEQ. CDR3 nucleotides: TGTGCCAGCAGCCGGCTAAGGGACTCTGGGGCCAACGTCCTGACTTTC. It encodes CASSRLRDSGANVLTF.

The chain links TRBV6-5 to TRBJ2-2; 7 bases agree with TRBD1. The CDR3 is 15 amino acids. From germline, CDR1 is MNHEY and CDR2 SVGAGI. V shed 6 bases and J 1 base; nucleotides not matched to a gene: 5. The CDR3 region has the DNA TGTGCCAGCAGAGAGCACAGGGGGAACACCGGGGAGCTGTTTTTT. Its protein is CASREHRGNTGELFF.

This clone came up once. V gene TRBV5-1 combines with J gene TRBJ2-7; 11 bases map to TRBD2. Trimming removed 2 bases from V and 5 bases from J; junction bases left unmatched: 9. The CDR3 covers 16 residues. CDR1 and CDR2 (germline): SGHRS, YFSETQ. CDR3 protein: CASSFLTSGSTNEQYF. CDR3 coding DNA: TGCGCCAGCAGCTTCCTAACTAGCGGGAGTACAAACGAGCAGTACTTC.

The rearrangement uses TRBV5-1 and TRBJ1-2, with D possibly TRBD1 on 5 matching bases. CDR3 length: 18 amino acids. V lost 3 bases and J lost 4, with 25 bases in between. Germline V gene sequence: CDR1 SGHRS, CDR2 YFSETQ. As DNA, the CDR3 is TGCGCCAGCAGCTCAGTTAGAGAGGGGTTAGCCCTACCCTATGGCTACACCTTC. It is translated as CASSSVREGLALPYGYTF. Based on the CDR3 plus reference TRBV5-1 and TRBJ1-2, the full variable domain is KAGVTQTPRYLIKTRGQQVTLSCSPISGHRSVSWYQQTPGQGLQFLFEYFSETQRNKGNFPGRFSGRQFSNSRSEMNVSTLELGDSALYLCASSSVREGLALPYGYTFGSGTRLTVV.